This T cell receptor beta chain was retrieved from a study of CD8 T cells in Susac syndrome. Study summary: About 6 sequenced Susac syndrome patients had clinically active disease, while eight or nine were in remission.

RNA was extracted with the RNeasy kit, and a quantity of roughly 0.5 to 1 ug was reverse transcribed using random hexamers. A multiplex approach, immunoSEQ multiplex PCR, amplified TCR beta CDR3 across 54 Vbeta and 13 Jbeta. TCRdb re-analysed the immunoSEQ multiplex PCR reads in MiXCR, keeping a single row per CDR3 protein. The data contain hundreds of thousands of distinct CDR3 sequences, 94% of them singletons. Sequencing of TCR beta was performed on blood CD8+ T cells and on blood CD4+ T cells. Fulfillment of recently defined diagnostic criteria for definite or probable disease was shown by the patients with Susac syndrome. The table lists this clonotype with a count of one. The CDR3 covers 13 residues. The germline V gene encodes CDR1 LNHNV and CDR2 YYDKDF (reference sequence). Trimming stripped 5 bases from V and 8 bases from J, with 15 bases between.

The gene calls are TRBV15 and TRBJ1-2; D uncertain. The origin of this receptor is a human donor with Susac syndrome. Sequencing used CD4+ T cells from PBMCs. The CDR3 reads CATSLGPGGGYTF. CDR3 DNA sequence: TGTGCCACCAGCCTAGGGCCCGGAGGAGGCTACACCTTC.